These 7 T cell receptor beta chains came from one sample sequenced in a study of beta chain features in type 1 diabetes. Expressed TCRB transcripts got sequenced, as all isolated RNA was reverse transcribed. TCRdb's copy holds only in-frame clones and misses some; the assay was immunoSEQ multiplex PCR. The profile shows about 300,000 clones, around 7.8% of them singletons. The source material was central memory CD4+ T cells from blood. These receptors were taken from a woman between 18 and 30 years old in good health.

The chain recombines TRBV6-5 with TRBJ2-4; TRBD1 is a possible D gene (6 bases). Germline values: CDR1 MNHEY, CDR2 SVGAGI. This CDR3 has 13 residues. V lost 6 bases and J 5 bases, leaving 11 bases between the germline ends. The CDR3 loop is CASRTYRENIQYF. Here the CDR3 DNA reads TGTGCCAGCAGAACCTACAGGGAAAACATTCAGTACTTC.

This clone was seen a few times. The CDR3 here is CASTTVYGYTF. The CDR3 nucleotides read TGTGCCAGCACAACCGTCTATGGCTACACCTTC. This chain joins TRBV6-6 and TRBJ1-2, with D uncertain. Germline assignment: CDR1 MNHNY and CDR2 SVGAGI (reference sequence). V was trimmed by 7 bases and J by 4 bases, leaving 7 bases between them. CDR3 length equals 11 residues.

This clone was detected a few times. V and J are TRBV19 and TRBJ2-5; D possibly matches TRBD1 or TRBD2 (5 bases each). Trimming removed 3 bases from V and 5 bases from J, with 10 bases in between. The CDR3 totals 13 residues. Germline V gene sequence: CDR1 LNHDA, CDR2 SQIVND (reference sequence). The CDR3 DNA reads TGTGCCAGTAGTATCCCAGGGAGTGAGACCCAGTACTTC. This gives the protein CASSIPGSETQYF.

This clone was observed a handful of times. The V gene is TRBV11-2, the J gene TRBJ2-5; tentatively, D is TRBD1 (5 bases). The germline V gene has CDR1 SGHAT and CDR2 FQNNGV. V shed 6 bases and J shed 3 bases, with 5 bases lying between them. The CDR3 covers 11 residues. Here the CDR3 DNA reads TGTGCCAGCAGGACAGAAGAGACCCAGTACTTC. Its protein is CASRTEETQYF.

The chain links TRBV7-2 to TRBJ2-1; 8 nucleotides match TRBD1. V dropped 5 bases and J dropped 0; count of bases not matched to a gene: 6. CDR1 is SGHTA and CDR2 is FQGNSA in the germline V gene. This CDR3 is built from 16 residues. The CDR3 nucleotides are TGTGCCAGCAGCACCGGGACAGGCAGCTCCTACAATGAGCAGTTCTTC. This codes for CASSTGTGSSYNEQFF.

In nucleotides, the CDR3 is TGCGCCAGCAGCCCTGGACAGGGTAGCTCCTACGAGCAGTACGTC. Encoded protein: CASSPGQGSSYEQYV. This chain uses TRBV4-1 with TRBJ2-7; 8 nucleotides align to TRBD1. The CDR3 has 15 residues. Germline assignment: CDR1 MGHRA and CDR2 YSYEKL. J lost 0 bases, V lost 4 bases, and 5 bases had no gene match.

V is TRBV7-3 and J is TRBJ1-1, with 7 bases matching TRBD1. The CDR3 has 13 amino acids. Germline values: CDR1 SGHTA, CDR2 FQGTGA. The V and J ends lost 5 bases and 3 bases, in that order; junction bases with no gene match: 3. In nucleotides, the CDR3 is TGTGCCAGCAGCCCCACAGGGGACACTGAAGCTTTCTTT. It is translated as CASSPTGDTEAFF.